These 16 T cell receptor beta chains share one sample of origin, sequenced in a study of blood T cell repertoires in COVID-19. Produced via immunoSEQ multiplex PCR; TCRdb's table is partial and in-frame only. The sample carries just under 20,000 clones, more than 80% recorded once. Sequencing input: peripheral blood. The receptors derive from a woman aged 45-65 years with active COVID-19.

This clone was detected once. V gene TRBV18 combines with J gene TRBJ2-2; D might be TRBD2 (6 bases). Trimming removed 4 bases at V and 5 bases at J, with 17 bases between. The germline V gene has CDR1 KGHSH and CDR2 LQKENI. The CDR3 runs to 16 residues. CDR3 in DNA: TGTGCCAGCTCACAATTAGGGACTCAGAAAACCGGGGAGCTGTTTTTT. Translating gives CASSQLGTQKTGELFF. The whole variable domain, filled in from reference TRBV18 and TRBJ2-2, reads NAGVMQNPRHLVRRRGQEARLRCSPMKGHSHVYWYRQLPEEGLKFMVYLQKENIIDESGMPKERFSAEFPKEGPSILRIQQVVRGDSAAYFCASSQLGTQKTGELFFGEGSRLTVL.

The chain links TRBV6-5 to TRBJ1-2; no firm D call. Trimming took 2 bases from V and 8 from J, leaving 15 bases between them. This CDR3 has 14 residues. CDR1 MNHEY and CDR2 SVGAGI come from the germline V gene. The CDR3 loop is CASSYDRVSGGYTF. CDR3 coding DNA: TGTGCCAGCAGTTACGATCGGGTCTCGGGAGGCTACACCTTC.

V is TRBV28 and J is TRBJ1-1, with a weak D call TRBD1 (5 bases). The CDR3 is 12 residues long. The V end lost 5 bases, the J end lost 5 bases, and 9 bases lay between the germline ends. Germline V gives CDR1 MDHEN, CDR2 SYDVKM. Written as DNA, the CDR3 is TGTGCCAGCAGTCTCCGACAGACTGAAGCTTTCTTT. Translation: CASSLRQTEAFF.

The V and J genes are TRBV7-9 and TRBJ1-4; tentatively, D is TRBD1 (6 bases). The germline CDR1 and CDR2 sequences are SEHNR and FQNEAQ (reference sequence). Trimming shortened V by 2 bases and J by 9 bases, and 13 bases separated the two germline ends. CDR3 length equals 14 residues. The CDR3 DNA follows: TGTGCCAGCAGCTTAAGGCAGGGGAGTAAAAAACTGTTTTTT. This encodes CASSLRQGSKKLFF.

This clone was seen once. The gene calls are TRBV28 and TRBJ1-1; D is perhaps TRBD1 (5 bases). V lost 2 bases to trimming and J lost 1 base, with 5 bases between them. This CDR3 is 13 amino acids long. Germline V gene data show CDR1 as MDHEN and CDR2 as SYDVKM. In nucleotides, the CDR3 is TGTGCCAGCAGTTTAGGACAGAACACTGAAGCTTTCTTT. This codes for CASSLGQNTEAFF.

The rearrangement links TRBV19 to TRBJ1-1; weak D call: TRBD1 (6 bases). V shed 6 bases and J shed 0 bases, with 23 bases lying between them. The length of the CDR3 is 18 residues. Germline assignment: CDR1 LNHDA and CDR2 SQIVND (reference sequence). The CDR3 here is CASRPEGGVLPMNTEAFF. The CDR3 region has the DNA TGTGCCAGTAGGCCCGAAGGGGGTGTATTGCCTATGAACACTGAAGCTTTCTTT.

The chain has TRBV5-1 and TRBJ1-1; D uncertain. CDR3 length equals 13 residues. V was trimmed by 4 bases and J by 1 base, leaving 8 bases between them. In germline, CDR1 is SGHRS, CDR2 YFSETQ. CDR3 in DNA: TGCGCCAGCAGCCTTGACTCGAACACTGAAGCTTTCTTT. Protein: CASSLDSNTEAFF.

The gene calls are TRBV18 and TRBJ2-1; TRBD2 matches at 15 bases. This CDR3 comprises 17 residues. The germline V gene has CDR1 KGHSH and CDR2 LQKENI. V shed 6 bases and J 7 bases; nucleotides not matched to a gene: 10. CDR3 in DNA: TGTGCCAGCTCCCCCCCAGGACTAGCGGGAGGGCTAAATGAGCAGTTCTTC. Its translation: CASSPPGLAGGLNEQFF.

This clone was observed a single time. This rearrangement joins TRBV11-2 to TRBJ2-5; 8 nucleotides agree with TRBD2. The CDR3 is made up of 13 amino acids. Germline V lookup: CDR1 SGHAT, CDR2 FQNNGV. Trimming at V came to 6 bases and at J to 5 bases, leaving 5 bases not matched to a gene. The CDR3 bases are TGTGCCAGCAGTCGGGAGGGGCGGGAGACCCAGTACTTC. Translating gives CASSREGRETQYF. Complete variable domain (other parts from reference TRBV11-2 and TRBJ2-5): EAGVAQSPRYKIIEKRQSVAFWCNPISGHATLYWYQQILGQGPKLLIQFQNNGVVDDSQLPKDRFSAERLKGVDSTLKIQPAKLEDSAVYLCASSREGRETQYFGPGTRLLVL.

This clone was recorded only once. This chain links TRBV6-5 with TRBJ1-3; 9 bases are a match to TRBD1. CDR3 length: 15 residues. Germline V lookup: CDR1 MNHEY, CDR2 SVGAGI. The J segment lost 2 bases and the V segment lost 7 bases, leaving 6 bases of the junction unmatched. Written as DNA, the CDR3 is TGTGCCAGCACCTCCGGGACAGGGACTGGAAACACCATATATTTT. Translated, it gives CASTSGTGTGNTIYF.

V gene TRBV27 combines with J gene TRBJ2-7; 8 bases line up with TRBD1. The CDR3 is made up of 13 amino acids. J was trimmed by 3 bases and V by 4 bases; bases with no gene match: 2. Germline values: CDR1 MNHEY, CDR2 SMNVEV (reference sequence). In nucleotides, the CDR3 is TGTGCCAGCAGTTCCGGACAGGGCTACGAGCAGTACTTC. Translated, it gives CASSSGQGYEQYF.

CDR3 in amino acids: CASRAGGPTGELFF. In DNA form, the CDR3 reads TGTGCCAGCAGGGCGGGGGGCCCCACCGGGGAGCTGTTTTTT. The chain recombines TRBV2 with TRBJ2-2; 8 nucleotides align to TRBD2. V was pared by 6 bases and J by 4 bases, with 4 bases of the junction left unmatched. The germline CDR1 and CDR2 sequences are SNHLY and FYNNEI. The CDR3 length is 14 residues.

This sequence joins TRBV19 and TRBJ2-2; tentative D call: TRBD2 (6 bases). CDR1 and CDR2 (germline): LNHDA, SQIVND (reference sequence). CDR3 size: 16 residues. Trimming removed 2 bases from V and 4 bases from J, with 14 bases in between. The CDR3, as DNA: TGTGCCAGTAGTATACGGCAGGGTAGCGGCACCGGGGAGCTGTTTTTT. It specifies CASSIRQGSGTGELFF.

The chain links TRBV7-3 to TRBJ2-3; a possible D gene is TRBD1 (5 bases). Trimming shortened V by 5 bases and J by 0 bases, and 9 bases separated the two germline ends. Germline loops: CDR1 SGHTA, CDR2 FQGTGA. The CDR3 extends over 14 amino acids. The CDR3 is CASSRGASTDTQYF. The CDR3 DNA is TGTGCCAGCAGCCGTGGGGCTAGCACAGATACGCAGTATTTT. Complete variable domain (other parts from reference TRBV7-3 and TRBJ2-3): GAGVSQTPSNKVTEKGKYVELRCDPISGHTALYWYRQSLGQGPEFLIYFQGTGAADDSGLPNDRFFAVRPEGSVSTLKIQRTERGDSAVYLCASSRGASTDTQYFGPGTRLTVL.

In its sample, this clone was seen once. The DNA of the CDR3 is TGCGCCAGCAGAGACAGGGGATCCTTTTGCACAGATACGCAGTATTTT. Protein product: CASRDRGSFCTDTQYF. This chain joins TRBV23-1 and TRBJ2-3, with 8 bases matching TRBD1. TRBV23-1 is an ORF for which the function is uncertain. CDR3 length: 16 residues. The trim removed 6 bases at V and 1 base at J, leaving 9 bases unmatched.

The chain joins TRBV19 to TRBJ2-7, with 10 bases that match TRBD1. Germline lookup yields CDR1 LNHDA and CDR2 SQIVND (reference sequence). CDR3 length equals 15 residues. The V segment lost 4 bases and the J segment 5 bases; nucleotides outside the gene matches: 8. The CDR3 sequence is CASSTRPGQGNEQYF. The CDR3, as DNA: TGTGCCAGTAGTACCCGACCGGGACAGGGGAACGAGCAGTACTTC.